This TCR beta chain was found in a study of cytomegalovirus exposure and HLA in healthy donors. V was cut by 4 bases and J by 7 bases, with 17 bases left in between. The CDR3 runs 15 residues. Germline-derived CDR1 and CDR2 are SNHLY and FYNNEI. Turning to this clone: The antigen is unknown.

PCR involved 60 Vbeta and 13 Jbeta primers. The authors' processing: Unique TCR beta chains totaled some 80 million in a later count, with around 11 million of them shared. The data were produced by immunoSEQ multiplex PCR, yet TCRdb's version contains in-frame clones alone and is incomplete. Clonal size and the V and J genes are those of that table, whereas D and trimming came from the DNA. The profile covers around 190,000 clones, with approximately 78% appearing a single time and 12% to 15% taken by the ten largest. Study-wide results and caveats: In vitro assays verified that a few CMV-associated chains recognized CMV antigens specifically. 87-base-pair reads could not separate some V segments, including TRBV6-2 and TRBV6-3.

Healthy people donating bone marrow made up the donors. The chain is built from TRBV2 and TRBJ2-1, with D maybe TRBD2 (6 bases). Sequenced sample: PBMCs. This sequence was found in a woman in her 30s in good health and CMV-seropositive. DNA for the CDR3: TGTGCCAGCAGTGCCCCGGGACTCCAACTTAATGAGCAGTTCTTC. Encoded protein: CASSAPGLQLNEQFF.